This record concerns one TCR beta chain sequence. Its antigen is not known. At one end, the junction sequence differs from germline, possibly due to a read error. The PCR was carried out with 60 Vbeta primers and 13 Jbeta primers. The data were produced by immunoSEQ multiplex PCR, yet TCRdb's version contains in-frame clones alone and is incomplete. The table records some 140,000 clones, 82% of them present only once. This entry belongs to a study of cytomegalovirus exposure and HLA in healthy donors. Study-wide points: The likely origin of a cluster of highly shared sequence variants was a sequencing artifact. Across donors, most TCRs were seen rarely, yet some public ones were widespread. An ancestry cluster, one associated with Asian ancestry, reportedly showed fewer N-insertions than the 666-donor mean in a later analysis. Follow-up analysis seemed to connect common viral pathogens with several of the most significant clusters identified.

The CDR3 has 13 amino acids. The germline gives CDR1 LGHNA, CDR2 YSLEER. This receptor was taken from a woman in her 50s in good health and CMV-seropositive. V is TRBV4-3 and J is TRBJ1-1; no reliable D call. Input material: PBMCs. The CDR3, as DNA: TGCTCCAGCAGCCTCGGAGTCCACGCTGAAGCTTTCTTT. Residues: CSSSLGVHAEAFF.